Listed below are T cell receptor beta chains from one sample, sequenced in a study of cytomegalovirus exposure and HLA in healthy donors. TCRdb keeps only in-frame clones here, not all; method: immunoSEQ multiplex PCR. This table holds about 140,000 clones, roughly 80% found once. The sample consisted of PBMCs. The receptors here all came from a man between 18 and 35 years old in good health and CMV-seronegative. Both conserved end residues are part of each CDR3. The order of the fields is V gene, clone size, D gene, J gene, CDR3 DNA, CDR3 protein. A D gene is named only where the DNA matches it firmly. Expanded clones are given a class, and other clones once, few, many or no size at all.

TRBV14,-,-,TRBJ1-1,TGTGCCAGCAGCCAAGGCGGGGCTGGCACTGAAGCTTTCTTT,CASSQGGAGTEAFF
TRBV27,-,TRBD1,TRBJ1-2,TGTGCCAGCAGTCCACTCCCGGACAGGGGAAATGCAAGGGGCTACACCTTC,CASSPLPDRGNARGYTF
TRBV5-1,once,TRBD2,TRBJ2-5,TGCGCCAGCAGCCTAGCGGGGGGGCCGGGGGAGCAGTACTTC,CASSLAGGPGEQYF
TRBV7-2,-,TRBD1,TRBJ1-2,TGTGCCAGCAGCTCCACAGGGGCGAGGGGCTACACCTTC,CASSSTGARGYTF
TRBV27,-,-,TRBJ1-2,TGTGCCAGCAGTGCTAAATTTTTTAGTGGCTACACCTTC,CASSAKFFSGYTF
TRBV11-2,-,-,TRBJ1-2,TGTGCCAGCAGCAGATGGGGGGAAAATGGCTACACCTTC,CASSRWGENGYTF
TRBV18,-,-,TRBJ2-1,TGTGCCAGCTCAGGGCTCGATGAGCAGTTCTTC,CASSGLDEQFF
TRBV19,-,-,TRBJ2-7,TGTGCCACCCACCCTACAGGTTACTCCTACGAGCAGTACTTC,CATHPTGYSYEQYF
TRBV6-5,few,TRBD1,TRBJ1-1,TGTGCCAGCAGTTACCAGGGGGCGATATCTACTGAAGCTTTCTTT,CASSYQGAISTEAFF
TRBV2,-,-,TRBJ1-2,TGTGCCAGACCCCCCACCGAGGACTATGGCTACACCTTC,CARPPTEDYGYTF
TRBV10-3,few,-,TRBJ1-1,TGTGCCATCAGTGAGTCGAGGGTAAACCAGCCTACTGAAGCTTTCTTT,CAISESRVNQPTEAFF
TRBV6-6,-,-,TRBJ1-1,TGTGCCAGCAGGGGGGCTGAGGGGACTGAAGCTTTCTTT,CASRGAEGTEAFF
TRBV6-1,-,TRBD2,TRBJ2-7,TGTGCCAGCAGTGATACGTCTGCAGCGGGGAGCTACGAGCAGTACTTC,CASSDTSAAGSYEQYF
TRBV5-6,once,TRBD2,TRBJ2-2,TGTGCCAGCAGCCCCGGGACTAGCGGGGGGGCTTGGGGCACCGGGGAGCTGTTTTTT,CASSPGTSGGAWGTGELFF
TRBV2,few,-,TRBJ2-7,TGTGCCAGCAGAGATCCGGGTGTCCCGGGCTACGAGCAGTACTTC,CASRDPGVPGYEQYF
TRBV6-5,-,-,TRBJ1-1,TGTGCCAGCAGTTACAGAAGTCGGGGAAGGGGGACTGAAGCTTTCTTT,CASSYRSRGRGTEAFF
TRBV7-9,-,TRBD1,TRBJ1-1,TGTGCCAGCAGCCCTGGACAGGGGATTCGACACACTGAAGCTTTCTTT,CASSPGQGIRHTEAFF
TRBV5-1,-,-,TRBJ1-6,TGCGCCAGCAGCTTGGCCCCCACCACTGATAATTCACCCCTCCACTTT,CASSLAPTTDNSPLHF
TRBV18,once,-,TRBJ2-7,TGTGCCAGCTCACCACTTTCCGACACCATCTACGAGCAGTACTTC,CASSPLSDTIYEQYF
TRBV11-1,-,TRBD1,TRBJ1-4,TGTGCCAGCAGCCCACACGGGACAGAAGATGAAAAACTGTTTTTT,CASSPHGTEDEKLFF
TRBV29-1,-,-,TRBJ1-5,TGCAGCGTTGTCGGTAGCAATCAGCCCCAGCATTTT,CSVVGSNQPQHF
TRBV5-1,-,TRBD1,TRBJ2-7,TGCGCCAGCAGCTTGGAAGGGGGACAGGGACGTTACGAGCAGTACTTC,CASSLEGGQGRYEQYF